The entry that follows covers one T cell receptor (beta chain) sequence. TCRdb analysed the 5' RACE reads with MiXCR anew, one entry per CDR3 protein. The table shows about 570,000 distinct CDR3 sequences, with approximately 10% occurring only once. The sample belongs to a study of identical twins. Germline lookup yields CDR1 MGHRA and CDR2 YSYEKL. V lost 1 base and J lost 5, with 10 bases in between. The CDR3 loop spans 14 amino acids. The same data also contributed to another study, on yellow fever vaccine responses in identical twins.

The V call is TRBV4-1, the J call TRBJ2-3, with D tentatively TRBD1 (5 bases). This receptor was identified in a woman aged 18-29 years in good health. Sequenced: PBMCs. CDR3 protein: CASSQGQGGDTQYF. Here the CDR3 DNA reads TGCGCCAGCAGCCAAGGGCAGGGTGGAGATACGCAGTATTTT.